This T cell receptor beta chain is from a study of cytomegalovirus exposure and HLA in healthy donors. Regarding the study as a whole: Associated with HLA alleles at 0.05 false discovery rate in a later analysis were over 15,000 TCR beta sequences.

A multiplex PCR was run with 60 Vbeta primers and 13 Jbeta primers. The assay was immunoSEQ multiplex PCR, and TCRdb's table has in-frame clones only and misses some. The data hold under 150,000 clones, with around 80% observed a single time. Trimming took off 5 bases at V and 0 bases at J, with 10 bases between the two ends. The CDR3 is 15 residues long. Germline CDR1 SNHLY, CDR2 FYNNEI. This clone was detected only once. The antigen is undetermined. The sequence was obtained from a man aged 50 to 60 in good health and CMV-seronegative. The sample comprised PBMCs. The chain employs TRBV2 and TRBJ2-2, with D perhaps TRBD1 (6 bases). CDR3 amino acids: CASSTGTTNTGELFF. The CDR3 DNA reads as TGTGCCAGCAGTACCGGGACAACGAACACCGGGGAGCTGTTTTTT.